Below, 10 T cell receptor beta chains from the same sample are listed, as sequenced in a study of blood T cell repertoires in COVID-19. The method was immunoSEQ multiplex PCR; TCRdb's version includes in-frame clones alone and lacks a portion of them. Found here are 20,000 to 25,000 clones, around 69% of them singletons; the top ten hold about a fifth. The sequenced material came from peripheral blood. The receptors stem from a human donor in a cohort sampled during active or convalescent COVID-19.

This clone was counted only a few times. CDR3 loop: CASSFGTGAGDTQYF. CDR3 DNA sequence: TGTGCCAGCAGCTTCGGGACAGGGGCGGGAGATACGCAGTATTTT. The chain joins TRBV7-8 to TRBJ2-3; 10 positions agree with TRBD1. Trimming removed 3 bases from V and 5 bases from J; junction bases left unmatched: 5. Per germline, CDR1 SGHVS and CDR2 FQNEAQ. The CDR3 contains 15 residues.

DNA for the CDR3: TGCGCCAGCAGCCGGACAGGGGGCGAGTGGGAAAAACTGTTTTTT. As protein: CASSRTGGEWEKLFF. The chain carries TRBV5-1 and TRBJ1-4; 11 positions match TRBD1. The V gene's germline CDR1 is SGHRS and CDR2 YFSETQ. CDR3 size: 15 residues. V shed 4 bases and J 8 bases; nucleotides not matched to a gene: 7.

The J gene is TRBJ2-1, the V gene TRBV18; TRBD1 aligns across 7 bases. The CDR3 consists of 13 residues. From germline, CDR1 is KGHSH and CDR2 LQKENI. V shed 2 bases and J 7 bases; nucleotides not matched to a gene: 2. CDR3 residues: CASSPDRANEQFF. The CDR3 region has the DNA TGTGCCAGCTCACCAGACAGGGCTAATGAGCAGTTCTTC.

This sequence joins TRBV2 and TRBJ2-1, with D possibly matching TRBD1 (5 bases). This CDR3 has 15 residues. The ends were cut back, 7 bases at V and 9 bases at J, with 22 bases in the middle. In germline, CDR1 is SNHLY, CDR2 FYNNEI. CDR3 sequence reads: CASKAGALIQGEQFF. The CDR3 nucleotides read TGTGCCAGCAAGGCTGGGGCTCTCATTCAGGGTGAGCAGTTCTTC.

By frequency in the sample, this clone is large. CDR3 nucleotides: TGTGCCAGCAGTTTACTAGGCCCATCCTTCGGCAGCACAGATACGCAGTATTTT. Residues: CASSLLGPSFGSTDTQYF. This rearrangement joins TRBV27 to TRBJ2-3; D call uncertain. The ends were cut back, 2 bases at V and 0 bases at J, with 18 bases in the middle. The germline V gene encodes CDR1 MNHEY and CDR2 SMNVEV (reference sequence). CDR3 length equals 18 residues.

The CDR3 protein is CSASGDYEQYV. The CDR3 bases are TGCAGTGCTAGCGGGGACTACGAGCAGTACGTC. The chain carries TRBV20-1 and TRBJ2-7, with D possibly matching TRBD2 (5 bases). This CDR3 contains 11 residues. The V end lost 3 bases, the J end lost 3 bases, and 6 bases lay between the germline ends. Germline V lookup: CDR1 DFQATT, CDR2 SNEGSKA (reference sequence).

The V gene is TRBV7-8, the J gene TRBJ1-6, with a weak D call TRBD1 (5 bases). The CDR3 is made up of 15 amino acids. V lost 1 base, J lost 7 bases, and 11 bases lay in between. CDR1 and CDR2 from the germline V gene are SGHVS and FQNEAQ. CDR3 protein: CASSLVPGLNSPLHF. The CDR3 DNA reads TGTGCCAGCAGCTTAGTTCCAGGGCTCAATTCACCCCTCCACTTT.

The chain uses TRBV5-6 and TRBJ1-1; D perhaps matches TRBD1 (5 bases). CDR1 is SGHDT and CDR2 is YYEEEE in the germline V gene. This CDR3 comprises 15 residues. V gave up 2 bases and J gave up 5 bases, with 16 bases separating them. Written as DNA, the CDR3 is TGTGCCAGCAGCTTTGGCTGGGGCCCTGGGACTGAAGCTTTCTTT. Translated: CASSFGWGPGTEAFF.

The rearrangement uses TRBV6-5 and TRBJ2-1; D possibly corresponds to TRBD2 (6 bases). Germline V gives CDR1 MNHEY, CDR2 SVGAGI. The V end was cut by 7 bases, the J end by 7 bases, with 17 bases between. The CDR3 is made up of 14 amino acids. For the CDR3, the DNA is TGTGCCAGCAACCAACCCGGGAGAAGGAATGAGCAGTTCTTC. The encoded protein is CASNQPGRRNEQFF.

The V gene is TRBV29-1, the J gene TRBJ1-3, with 8 bases lining up with TRBD1. The junction had 10 bases not matched to a gene; V was cut back by 6 bases and J by 3 bases. CDR3 length: 15 residues. CDR1 is SQVTM and CDR2 is ANQGSEA in the germline V gene. CDR3 region: CSVDSRGLGGNTIYF. Here the CDR3 DNA reads TGCAGCGTGGATTCCAGGGGGCTAGGTGGAAACACCATATATTTT.